This entry is about one TCR beta chain. What it recognizes is unknown. Lysates of CMV-infected fibroblasts at 10 ug/mL stimulated these cells. Sorting of responding CD4+ T cells relied on upregulated CD40 ligand together with CD69. For 15 to 20 hours, CD8-depleted PBMCs received anti-CD28/CD49d costimulation, a CD40-blocking antibody and enfuvirtide. The V end was cut by 6 bases, the J end by 8 bases, with 13 bases between. CDR3 length: 12 residues. CDR1 and CDR2 from the germline V gene are MNHNY and SVGAGI (reference sequence). The immunoSEQ assay was version 4, run in survey mode. Clones were read by immunoSEQ multiplex PCR, and TCRdb kept only the in-frame ones, dropping some. Among 10,000 to 15,000 clones listed, less than 75% were seen once. These data belong to a study of persistence of HIV-infected CD4 T cells. About the research overall: A median of approximately eight years of suppressive ART preceded sampling.

This specimen was CD4+ T cells sorted from PBMCs after approximately 20-hour stimulation, taken from a patient who received antiretroviral therapy. J is TRBJ1-2 and V is TRBV6-6, with no clear D. This TCR came from an adult man with HIV who was CMV-seropositive. The CDR3 DNA is TGTGCCAGCAGAATAAGGGTTGGCGGCTACACCTTC. Residues: CASRIRVGGYTF.